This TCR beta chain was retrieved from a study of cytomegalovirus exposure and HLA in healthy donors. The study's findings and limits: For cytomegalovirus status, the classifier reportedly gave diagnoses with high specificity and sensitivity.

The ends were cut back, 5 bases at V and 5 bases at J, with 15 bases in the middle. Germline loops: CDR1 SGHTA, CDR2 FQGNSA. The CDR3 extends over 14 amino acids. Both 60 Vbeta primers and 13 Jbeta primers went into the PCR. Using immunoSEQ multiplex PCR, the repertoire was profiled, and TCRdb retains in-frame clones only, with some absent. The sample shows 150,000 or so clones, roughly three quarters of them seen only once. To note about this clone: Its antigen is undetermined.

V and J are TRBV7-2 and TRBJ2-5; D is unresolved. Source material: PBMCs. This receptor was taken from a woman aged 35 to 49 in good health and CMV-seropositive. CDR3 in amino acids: CASSLGGQRETQYF. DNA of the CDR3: TGTGCCAGCAGCCTCGGTGGGCAACGGGAGACCCAGTACTTC.